The 20 T cell receptor beta chains reported below all come from one sample, sequenced in a study of T cells in narcolepsy. TCRdb keeps only in-frame clones here, not all; method: immunoSEQ multiplex PCR. The data hold just under 35,000 clones, with approximately 84% observed a single time. The sequenced sample was memory (CD45RA-) CD4+ T cells from blood. These receptors all stem from a human donor in good health.

The chain employs TRBV2 and TRBJ2-1; TRBD1 aligns across 7 bases. Per the germline V gene, CDR1 is SNHLY and CDR2 is FYNNEI. Trimming cost V 8 bases and J 2 bases; bases outside gene matches: 6. The CDR3 totals 14 residues. CDR3 coding DNA: TGTGCCAGCTTACCCGGGACAGCCTACAATGAGCAGTTCTTC. Its protein product is CASLPGTAYNEQFF.

This clone was found once. The V gene is TRBV19, the J gene TRBJ1-5; 8 bases fit TRBD1. Germline V gives CDR1 LNHDA, CDR2 SQIVND (reference sequence). This CDR3 has 18 residues. V shed 2 bases, J shed 0 bases, and the junction held 9 bases outside the gene matches. The CDR3 region is CASSISGGGPYSNQPQHF. The CDR3 DNA reads TGTGCCAGTAGTATATCAGGGGGCGGCCCGTATAGCAATCAGCCCCAGCATTTT.

CDR3 DNA: TGTGCCAGCAGCTTAGGTGGAGGGGCGCGAGATACGCAGTATTTT. It translates to CASSLGGGARDTQYF. The chain employs TRBV7-9 and TRBJ2-3, with a weak D call TRBD2 (6 bases). Trimming stripped 1 base from V and 5 bases from J, with 13 bases between. CDR3 length equals 15 residues. Germline assignment: CDR1 SEHNR and CDR2 FQNEAQ (reference sequence).

The chain couples TRBV7-2 to TRBJ2-3; no definite D call. CDR3 length: 13 residues. Trimming took 1 base from V and 4 from J, leaving 6 bases between them. Looked up from germline, CDR1 is SGHTA and CDR2 is FQGNSA. The CDR3 loop reads CASSLGIADTQYF. Written as DNA, the CDR3 is TGTGCCAGCAGCTTAGGCATCGCAGATACGCAGTATTTT.

This clone came up once. CDR3 in DNA: TGTGCCAGCAGCCCGGATCCAGGGAATAGCAATCAGCCCCAGCATTTT. Translating gives CASSPDPGNSNQPQHF. V usage is TRBV14 and J usage is TRBJ1-5; perhaps TRBD1 as D (5 bases). The germline V and J ends were trimmed by 4 bases and 0 bases, with 13 bases remaining between them. Looked up from germline, CDR1 is SGHDN and CDR2 is FVKESK. This CDR3 is 16 amino acids long. Drawing the rest from reference TRBV14 and TRBJ1-5, the complete variable domain is EAGVTQFPSHSVIEKGQTVTLRCDPISGHDNLYWYRRVMGKEIKFLLHFVKESKQDESGMPNNRFLAERTGGTYSTLKVQPAELEDSGVYFCASSPDPGNSNQPQHFGDGTRLSIL.

The CDR3 region has the DNA TGTGCCAGCAGACCCGGGGCACAGAACACCGGGGAGCTGTTTTTT. Its translation: CASRPGAQNTGELFF. This chain links TRBV4-2 with TRBJ2-2; TRBD1 or TRBD2 may be the D gene (5 bases each). The germline V gene encodes CDR1 LGHNA and CDR2 YNFKEQ. Trimming shortened V by 6 bases and J by 1 base, and 12 bases separated the two germline ends. The CDR3 is 15 residues long.

This chain connects TRBV6-4 to TRBJ2-2; the D gene is possibly TRBD2 (5 bases). There are 14 residues in the CDR3. The germline V gene encodes CDR1 MRHNA and CDR2 SNTAGT. The V gene lost 8 bases and the J gene lost 6 bases, with 16 bases spanning the gap. The CDR3: CASRDQSSSGELFF. The CDR3 nucleotides are TGTGCCAGCCGGGATCAATCGTCATCCGGGGAGCTGTTTTTT.

This clone has a handful of counts. This chain links TRBV19 with TRBJ2-5; D possibly uses TRBD1 or TRBD2 (5 bases each). The CDR3 runs 15 residues. The V end lost 6 bases, the J end lost 5 bases, and 19 bases lay between the germline ends. The germline V gene encodes CDR1 LNHDA and CDR2 SQIVND (reference sequence). CDR3 in amino acids: CASRPGQGRTETQYF. The CDR3 bases are TGTGCCAGTAGACCGGGGCAGGGACGAACTGAGACCCAGTACTTC.

The rearrangement uses TRBV9 and TRBJ1-2, with TRBD1 as a possible D gene (6 bases). Germline CDR1 is SGDLS and CDR2 is YYNGEE. The V end was cut by 0 bases, the J end by 4 bases, with 16 bases between. There are 16 residues in the CDR3. CDR3 coding DNA: TGTGCCAGCAGCGTAGGGGCCCAACAGGGTAGCTATGGCTACACCTTC. Translation gives CASSVGAQQGSYGYTF.

This clone was seen only a few times. The chain recombines TRBV19 with TRBJ2-2; the match to TRBD1 covers 7 bases. Germline CDR1 is LNHDA and CDR2 is SQIVND (reference sequence). This CDR3 has 16 residues. Trimming removed 3 bases from V and 0 bases from J; junction bases left unmatched: 4. The CDR3 loop reads CASSIYGTANTGELFF. CDR3 sequence (DNA): TGTGCCAGTAGTATTTATGGGACAGCGAACACCGGGGAGCTGTTTTTT.

The V and J genes are TRBV7-3 and TRBJ2-1; TRBD2 aligns across 9 bases. With 2 bases clipped from V and 3 bases from J, the junction kept 2 bases outside the gene matches. Germline-derived CDR1 and CDR2 are SGHTA and FQGTGA. CDR3 size: 15 residues. The CDR3 loop is CASSLQAGGYNEQFF. The CDR3 coding sequence is TGTGCCAGCAGCTTACAAGCGGGGGGCTACAATGAGCAGTTCTTC.

J is TRBJ2-3 and V is TRBV5-1; the D gene is possibly TRBD2 (6 bases). Trimming took off 2 bases at V and 3 bases at J, with 16 bases between the two ends. Germline CDR1 is SGHRS and CDR2 is YFSETQ. The CDR3 is 16 residues long. The CDR3 region is CASSLRVGGRTDTQYF. The CDR3 nucleotides read TGCGCCAGCAGCTTAAGAGTGGGGGGTCGGACAGATACGCAGTATTTT.

The chain has TRBV18 and TRBJ1-2, with D possibly matching TRBD1 (6 bases). This CDR3 has 17 residues. CDR1 KGHSH and CDR2 LQKENI come from the germline V gene. With 2 bases removed from V and 6 bases from J, the gap between germline ends came to 22 bases. The CDR3 nucleotides read TGTGCCAGCTCACCAAAACAGGGAGGCGGGTTAATTGATGGCTACACCTTC. Translated: CASSPKQGGGLIDGYTF.

The genes are TRBV11-2 and TRBJ2-7, with 7 positions matching TRBD2. Germline V lookup: CDR1 SGHAT, CDR2 FQNNGV. This CDR3 has 14 amino acids. J gave up 4 bases and V 0 bases, and 3 bases lay outside the gene matches. The CDR3 DNA reads as TGTGCCAGCAGCTTAGATGGGACTAATTACGAGCAGTACTTC. This translates into CASSLDGTNYEQYF.

The rearrangement uses TRBV21-1 and TRBJ2-7; TRBD1, the D gene given by the table, was not confirmed from the DNA. TRBV21-1 is termed a pseudogene. The CDR3 spans 18 residues. CDR3 protein: CASSKGGTGSRSTYEQYF. The CDR3 nucleotides read TGTGCCAGCAGCAAGGGGGGGACAGGGTCCCGGTCGACCTACGAGCAGTACTTC.

This clone was detected once. The CDR3 DNA is TGTGCCAGCAGCGTGGGACTCGCCTTGGGGAACACTGAAGCTTTCTTT. Translation: CASSVGLALGNTEAFF. This rearrangement joins TRBV5-7 to TRBJ1-1; tentatively, D is TRBD1 (5 bases). TRBV5-7 is marked as an open reading frame, function uncertain. This CDR3 has 16 amino acids. V lost 4 bases and J 1 base, leaving 17 bases between the germline ends.

The chain combines TRBV6-5 with TRBJ2-1, with 8 bases fitting TRBD2. V gave up 5 bases and J gave up 5 bases; unmatched junction bases: 8. The germline V gene has CDR1 MNHEY and CDR2 SVGAGI. There are 15 residues in the CDR3. The CDR3 bases are TGTGCCAGCAGTCCACCATTAGCGGGAAACAATGAGCAGTTCTTC. Translating it yields CASSPPLAGNNEQFF.

The gene calls are TRBV28 and TRBJ2-7, with 8 bases that match TRBD2. This CDR3 is 14 amino acids long. Per germline, CDR1 MDHEN and CDR2 SYDVKM. Trimming at V came to 6 bases and at J to 3 bases, leaving 7 bases not matched to a gene. The CDR3 sequence: CASRGLAGYYEQYF. The DNA for the CDR3 is TGTGCCAGCAGGGGTTTAGCGGGGTACTACGAGCAGTACTTC. Using reference TRBV28 and TRBJ2-7 for the parts outside the CDR3, the full variable domain is DVKVTQSSRYLVKRTGEKVFLECVQDMDHENMFWYRQDPGLGLRLIYFSYDVKMKEKGDIPEGYSVSREKKERFSLILESASTNQTSMYLCASRGLAGYYEQYFGPGTRLTVT.

In this sample, this clone turned up a few times. V and J are TRBV7-2 and TRBJ1-5; 9 bases are shared with TRBD1. This CDR3 has 14 amino acids. Losses at the gene ends were 1 base for V and 6 bases for J; bases not matched to a gene: 1. The germline CDR1 and CDR2 sequences are SGHTA and FQGNSA. The CDR3 reads CASSLGQGGQPQHF. Written as DNA, the CDR3 is TGTGCCAGCAGCTTAGGACAGGGGGGTCAGCCCCAGCATTTT. The variable domain in full, completed from reference TRBV7-2 and TRBJ1-5, reads GAGVSQSPSNKVTEKGKDVELRCDPISGHTALYWYRQSLGQGLEFLIYFQGNSAPDKSGLPSDRFSAERTGGSVSTLTIQRTQQEDSAVYLCASSLGQGGQPQHFGDGTRLSIL.

A word on this clone: Distinct nucleotide sequences in the sample also encode this CDR3. V is TRBV18 and J is TRBJ2-5, with 9 bases fitting TRBD2. In germline, CDR1 is KGHSH, CDR2 LQKENI. J gave up 3 bases and V 2 bases, and 1 base lay outside the gene matches. This CDR3 has 14 residues. CDR3 DNA sequence: TGTGCCAGCTCACCATTAGCGGGAGAAGAGACCCAGTACTTC. Protein product: CASSPLAGEETQYF.